This section outlines one T cell receptor beta chain sequence together with its context. The data stem from a study of blood T cell repertoires in COVID-19. Study-wide background: COVID-19 samples collected from the United States, Italy and Spain covered acute and convalescent phases.

V lost 0 bases and J lost 0, with 11 bases in between. Germline CDR1 and CDR2: SGHRS and YFSETQ. CDR3 length: 16 residues. Generated by immunoSEQ multiplex PCR, the TCRdb table keeps only in-frame clones and is missing some. This table has 150,000 to 200,000 clones, more than 70% appearing once. Source material: peripheral blood. The chain has TRBV5-1 and TRBJ2-3; D is unclear. The TCR comes from a woman aged 80 or over with active or convalescent COVID-19. CDR3 sequence (DNA): TGCGCCAGCAGCTTGGCCGTCCAGGCGAGCACAGATACGCAGTATTTT. Translating gives CASSLAVQASTDTQYF.